This TCR beta chain was captured by sequencing in a study of cytomegalovirus exposure and HLA in healthy donors. General study findings and limits: For most TCR beta V segments, an earlier analysis put the productive rate at about 87% or about 30% of the time.

V lost 0 bases and J lost 3; bases outside the gene matches: 3. This CDR3 region has 16 residues. Germline assignment: CDR1 LGHNA and CDR2 YNFKEQ. The PCR ran on 60 Vbeta and 13 Jbeta primers. Only in-frame clones appear in the TCRdb table, and some are missing; sequencing was by immunoSEQ multiplex PCR. The sample includes fewer than 70,000 clones. Concerning this clone itself: The target antigen is unknown.

The V and J genes are TRBV4-2 and TRBJ1-1, with TRBD1 identical over 11 bases. Sample: PBMCs. The receptor was derived from a man aged 30-40 years in good health and CMV-seropositive. The CDR3 sequence: CASSQEEGQGDTEAFF. CDR3 DNA: TGTGCCAGCAGCCAAGAAGAGGGACAGGGGGACACTGAAGCTTTCTTT.